This entry features one T cell receptor beta chain sequence. What it binds is unknown. This sample was taken from a study of shared clonotypes between healthy human individuals. Study-wide results and caveats: Naive CD4 clonotypes were shared across a few donors at 4% to 5%.

With 3 bases removed from V and 5 bases from J, the gap between germline ends came to 8 bases. The CDR3 sequence is 13 residues long. CDR1 and CDR2 from the germline V gene are LNHDA and SQIVND (reference sequence). Sequencing was performed with immunoSEQ multiplex PCR; in TCRdb, only in-frame clones are kept and a portion is missing. The table has under 600,000 clones, 95% to 96% seen once. The chain couples TRBV19 to TRBJ1-5; D is ambiguous. This TCR was sampled from a woman in her twenties or thirties in good health. Sequenced input: naive CD4+ T cells sorted from blood. Subset indicated: CD45RA+ positively selected. CDR3 DNA: TGTGCCAGTAGTATGAGGGAAGATCAGCCCCAGCATTTT. Translation gives CASSMREDQPQHF.